This passage covers 28 T cell receptor beta chains from one sample sequenced in a study of Ad26.COV2.S vaccination and SARS-CoV-2 variants. The sample's treatment: 19 received Ad26.COV2.S at low or high dose, single or two shots; roughly five received placebo; per-sample allocation not given. All samples were drawn on day 63, counting from the first vaccine or placebo injection. Clones were sequenced by immunoSEQ multiplex PCR, and TCRdb holds only the in-frame ones, with some missing. The sample contains hundreds of thousands of clones, 80% to 95% of which appear only once. This material consisted of peripheral blood, taken in a trial of Ad26.COV2.S vaccine versus placebo. These receptors were obtained from a person aged 18-60 years who received the Ad26.COV2.S COVID-19 vaccine or a placebo.

The chain is built from TRBV2 and TRBJ2-6; 7 bases match TRBD1. Germline V gene data show CDR1 as SNHLY and CDR2 as FYNNEI. V lost 5 bases and J lost 1; bases outside the gene matches: 5. This CDR3 spans 16 amino acids. The CDR3: CASSSTGISGANVLTF. The CDR3 DNA reads TGTGCCAGCAGTTCGACAGGGATATCTGGGGCCAACGTCCTGACTTTC.

The CDR3 region is CASSYIRTETYEQYF. Here the CDR3 DNA reads TGTGCCAGCAGTTACATACGGACAGAAACCTACGAGCAGTACTTC. The chain has TRBV6-5 and TRBJ2-7, with a possible D match to TRBD1 (6 bases). Germline values: CDR1 MNHEY, CDR2 SVGAGI. The V and J ends lost 2 bases and 2 bases respectively, with 13 bases between them. This CDR3 contains 15 residues.

This clone has only a few counts. The chain combines TRBV3-1 (or the pseudogene TRBV3-2) with TRBJ1-5; TRBD1 might be the D (6 bases). The V gene's germline CDR1 is LGHDT and CDR2 YNNKEL (reference sequence). This CDR3 comprises 16 residues. Trimming stripped 1 base from V and 2 bases from J, with 12 bases between. The CDR3 coding sequence is TGTGCCAGCAGCCAAGCAGGGGCCCCAGGCAATCAGCCCCAGCATTTT. Translated, it gives CASSQAGAPGNQPQHF.

This clone came up once. The chain employs TRBV27 and TRBJ1-6; 12 positions match TRBD1. CDR1 MNHEY and CDR2 SMNVEV come from the germline V gene (reference sequence). CDR3 size: 16 residues. V gave up 6 bases and J gave up 12 bases; unmatched junction bases: 12. The CDR3 DNA follows: TGTGCCAGCAGCCTAGCCGGGACAGGGGGCTTTTTACCCCTCCACTTT. It translates to CASSLAGTGGFLPLHF.

This sequence joins TRBV30 and TRBJ1-3, with D possibly being TRBD1 (5 bases). V was pared by 3 bases and J by 1 base, with 13 bases between. The germline V gene has CDR1 GTSNPN and CDR2 SVGIG (reference sequence). This CDR3 comprises 15 residues. The CDR3 nucleotides are TGTGCCTGGAGAGCGGGGCCACTGTCTGGAAACACCATATATTTT. It codes for CAWRAGPLSGNTIYF.

The chain is built from TRBV10-3 and TRBJ2-1; the D call may be TRBD1 or TRBD2 (5 bases each). Between the trimmed V and J ends, which lost 10 bases and 0 bases, there was a span of 22 bases. Per germline, CDR1 ENHRY and CDR2 SYGVKD. The CDR3 length is 17 residues. The CDR3 loop is CATLGAQPLGSYNEQFF. CDR3 nucleotide sequence: TGTGCCACCCTCGGGGCCCAACCCCTCGGCTCCTACAATGAGCAGTTCTTC.

This rearrangement joins TRBV7-9 to TRBJ2-5, with TRBD1 matching 8 bases. Germline values: CDR1 SEHNR, CDR2 FQNEAQ (reference sequence). The CDR3 length is 14 residues. J was trimmed by 2 bases and V by 5 bases; bases with no gene match: 4. The CDR3 reads CASSRTGLQETQYF. The CDR3 region has the DNA TGTGCCAGCAGCCGGACAGGGTTGCAAGAGACCCAGTACTTC.

The CDR3 nucleotides are TGTGCCAGCAGCCGGGGACACTCGGGCGGCTATAGCAATCAGCCCCAGCATTTT. Translated, it gives CASSRGHSGGYSNQPQHF. The chain has TRBV5-8 and TRBJ1-5; possibly TRBD1 for D (6 bases). Between the trimmed V and J ends, which lost 4 bases and 0 bases, there was a span of 20 bases. The CDR3 has 18 amino acids. The germline CDR1 and CDR2 sequences are SGHTS and YDEGEE. The full variable domain, rest sourced from reference TRBV5-8 and TRBJ1-5, is EAGVTQSPTHLIKTRGQQATLRCSPISGHTSVYWYQQALGLGLQFLLWYDEGEERNRGNFPPRFSGRQFPNYSSELNVNALELEDSALYLCASSRGHSGGYSNQPQHFGDGTRLSIL.

This chain uses TRBV5-6 with TRBJ2-5; possibly TRBD2 for D (6 bases). Germline CDR1 reads SGHDT; CDR2 reads YYEEEE. V gave up 1 base and J gave up 5 bases, with 12 bases separating them. There are 14 residues in the CDR3. The CDR3 loop is CASSLYGSRETQYF. Written as DNA, the CDR3 is TGTGCCAGCAGCTTGTACGGGAGTCGGGAGACCCAGTACTTC.

The table lists this clone with a count of one. The gene calls are TRBV24-1 and TRBJ2-2, with TRBD1 as a possible D gene (5 bases). Per germline, CDR1 KGHDR and CDR2 SFDVKD. Trimming pared 9 bases from V and 1 base from J, leaving 8 bases between. This CDR3 contains 13 residues. CDR3 loop: CATQQENTGELFF. CDR3 DNA sequence: TGTGCCACCCAACAGGAGAACACCGGGGAGCTGTTTTTT.

This clone was seen only a few times. The rearrangement uses TRBV2 and TRBJ1-2, with 8 positions matching TRBD1. Unmatched junction bases numbered 7, after V lost 2 bases and J lost 8 bases. The CDR3 extends over 14 amino acids. Germline loops: CDR1 SNHLY, CDR2 FYNNEI. The DNA for the CDR3 is TGTGCCAGCAGTGAAATGCAGGGGGCGCGGGGCTACACCTTC. Translation gives CASSEMQGARGYTF.

This sequence joins TRBV2 and TRBJ1-4, with no clear D. This CDR3 is 13 amino acids long. Germline V CDR1 and CDR2: SNHLY, FYNNEI. V was cut by 6 bases and J by 6 bases, with 11 bases left in between. CDR3 nucleotides: TGTGCCAGCAGCTTCCAGGATTATGAAAAACTGTTTTTT. Its protein product is CASSFQDYEKLFF. The full variable domain, completed using reference TRBV2 and TRBJ1-4, is EPEVTQTPSHQVTQMGQEVILRCVPISNHLYFYWYRQILGQKVEFLVSFYNNEISEKSEIFDDQFSVERPDGSNFTLKIRSTKLEDSAMYFCASSFQDYEKLFFGSGTQLSVL.

The chain employs TRBV7-8 and TRBJ1-2, with 8 bases matching TRBD1. CDR1 and CDR2 (germline): SGHVS, FQNEAQ. After removal of 5 bases from V and 3 bases from J, the junction contained 8 bases not matched to a gene. CDR3 length: 15 residues. This CDR3 is CASSPETGDYYGYTF. The CDR3 bases are TGTGCCAGCAGCCCCGAGACAGGGGATTACTATGGCTACACCTTC.

The genes are TRBV20-1 and TRBJ2-4, with D tentatively TRBD2 (5 bases). Germline V gene sequence: CDR1 DFQATT, CDR2 SNEGSKA (reference sequence). The CDR3 length is 11 residues. In DNA form, the CDR3 reads TGCGCCATTCCGGGAAAGGACATTCAGTACTTC. Translated, it gives CAIPGKDIQYF.

The chain is built from TRBV3-1 (or the pseudogene TRBV3-2) and TRBJ2-1; D could derive from TRBD1 or TRBD2 (6 bases each). The V end lost 5 bases, the J end lost 3 bases, and 14 bases lay between the germline ends. The CDR3 is made up of 15 amino acids. Germline loops: CDR1 LGHDT, CDR2 YNNKEL (reference sequence). The CDR3 here is CASSEGGTLYNEQFF. CDR3 coding DNA: TGTGCCAGCAGCGAAGGGGGGACACTCTACAATGAGCAGTTCTTC.

The chain uses TRBV14 and TRBJ2-1; 7 bases match TRBD1. The CDR3 runs to 14 residues. V gave up 4 bases and J gave up 7 bases; unmatched junction bases: 7. CDR1 SGHDN and CDR2 FVKESK come from the germline V gene. CDR3 in DNA: TGTGCCAGCAGCCTTTCAAGGGGGCGTAATGAGCAGTTCTTC. It encodes CASSLSRGRNEQFF.

The CDR3 DNA reads TGTGCCAGCAGCTTAGGTCGGGGAGGGGGTTACGAGCAGTACTTC. As protein: CASSLGRGGGYEQYF. The rearrangement links TRBV7-6 to TRBJ2-7; possibly TRBD2 for D (7 bases). Germline-derived CDR1 and CDR2 are SGHVS and FNYEAQ. Trimming took 1 base from V and 4 from J, leaving 14 bases between them. The CDR3 has 15 residues.

This clone showed up just once. In DNA, the CDR3 is TGTGCCAGCAGCTTGGACAGGACTACTGATGGCTACACCTTC. It is translated as CASSLDRTTDGYTF. This rearrangement joins TRBV6-5 to TRBJ1-2, with 7 bases identical to TRBD1. The J segment lost 6 bases and the V segment lost 6 bases, leaving 10 bases of the junction unmatched. Germline loops: CDR1 MNHEY, CDR2 SVGAGI. CDR3 size: 14 residues.

The rearrangement uses TRBV19 and TRBJ1-2; the D is unclear. The germline V and J ends were trimmed by 3 bases and 4 bases, with 12 bases remaining between them. This CDR3 has 14 amino acids. CDR1 is LNHDA, CDR2 SQIVND, per germline (reference sequence). The CDR3 DNA reads TGTGCCAGTAGTATCGGCCACTCGGTCTATGGCTACACCTTC. It specifies CASSIGHSVYGYTF.

The rearrangement links TRBV27 to TRBJ2-1; D gene uncertain. The CDR3 covers 13 residues. The V end lost 0 bases, the J end lost 9 bases, and 9 bases lay between the germline ends. Germline loops: CDR1 MNHEY, CDR2 SMNVEV (reference sequence). The chain's CDR3 is CASSLSGESEQFF. The CDR3 DNA is TGTGCCAGCAGTTTATCTGGTGAGAGTGAGCAGTTCTTC.

This clone has just one count. The chain recombines TRBV5-8 with TRBJ2-6; D not resolved. The CDR3 consists of 17 residues. V was pared by 0 bases and J by 0 bases, with 10 bases between. In germline, CDR1 is SGHTS, CDR2 YDEGEE. CDR3 sequence reads: CASSLEIDHSGANVLTF. CDR3 nucleotides: TGTGCCAGCAGCTTGGAAATAGACCACTCTGGGGCCAACGTCCTGACTTTC.

This chain joins TRBV27 and TRBJ1-4; TRBD1 is a possible D gene (6 bases). The V gene lost 6 bases and the J gene lost 4 bases, with 12 bases spanning the gap. The germline gives CDR1 MNHEY, CDR2 SMNVEV (reference sequence). The CDR3 totals 14 residues. The DNA of the CDR3 is TGTGCCAGCAGGTTGGGACAAGATAATGAAAAACTGTTTTTT. This encodes CASRLGQDNEKLFF.

The genes are TRBV7-9 and TRBJ2-7, with D possibly TRBD2 on 5 matching bases. Germline values: CDR1 SEHNR, CDR2 FQNEAQ (reference sequence). CDR3 length: 13 residues. V lost 4 bases and J lost 5, with 12 bases in between. CDR3 sequence (DNA): TGTGCCAGCAGCTCCCTGGAGGTGCACGAGCAGTACTTC. Translated, it gives CASSSLEVHEQYF.

The chain employs TRBV6-2 or TRBV6-3 and TRBJ2-6; D unclear. Germline V gene sequence: CDR1 MNHEY, CDR2 SVGEGT. Between the trimmed V and J ends, which lost 4 bases and 0 bases, there was a span of 13 bases. The CDR3 length is 17 residues. The DNA of the CDR3 is TGTGCCAGCAGTTCTTCTTTAGTGAGCTCTGGGGCCAACGTCCTGACTTTC. Encoded protein: CASSSSLVSSGANVLTF.

This clone occurred once. This chain uses TRBV9 with TRBJ2-3; 9 bases line up with TRBD2. The germline gives CDR1 SGDLS, CDR2 YYNGEE. This CDR3 is 16 amino acids long. The trim removed 7 bases at V and 4 bases at J, leaving 13 bases unmatched. In DNA form, the CDR3 reads TGTGCCAGCGGGTCGAGGGTAGCGGGAGCCGCAGATACGCAGTATTTT. It encodes CASGSRVAGAADTQYF.

The genes are TRBV6-2 or TRBV6-3 and TRBJ2-3; TRBD2 aligns across 7 bases. The V and J ends lost 4 bases and 11 bases, in that order; junction bases with no gene match: 15. Germline CDR1 and CDR2: MNHEY and SVGEGT. The CDR3 has 15 residues. CDR3 DNA sequence: TGTGCCAGCAGTTCACTCCCCTTACTAGCGATAGTGCAGTATTTT. This gives the protein CASSSLPLLAIVQYF.

This sequence joins TRBV5-6 and TRBJ1-1; D gene uncertain. This CDR3 contains 14 residues. In germline, CDR1 is SGHDT, CDR2 YYEEEE. V shed 5 bases and J shed 0 bases, with 11 bases lying between them. As DNA, the CDR3 is TGTGCCAGCAGACCACAGTTACTGAACACTGAAGCTTTCTTT. Translating it yields CASRPQLLNTEAFF.

The rearrangement uses TRBV19 and TRBJ1-3; D ambiguous. V dropped 6 bases and J dropped 7 bases, with 7 bases sitting between them. This CDR3 has 11 residues. Germline V gene data show CDR1 as LNHDA and CDR2 as SQIVND (reference sequence). The CDR3 nucleotides read TGTGCCAGTAGCCGACGGAACACCATATATTTT. Its protein is CASSRRNTIYF.